The present T cell receptor (beta chain) was sequenced within a study of T cell changes during pregnancy in multiple sclerosis. This clone was picked up a small number of times. The repertoire was sequenced with immunoSEQ multiplex PCR; TCRdb's copy has only in-frame clones and lacks some. Among about 42,000 clones listed, 80% to 90% were seen once. The CDR3 is 14 residues long. CDR1 GTSNPN and CDR2 SVGIG come from the germline V gene (reference sequence). The V and J ends lost 2 bases and 3 bases, in that order; junction bases with no gene match: 6. The chain couples TRBV30 to TRBJ2-7, with 8 bases that match TRBD1. This clonotype was obtained from a female donor with multiple sclerosis, enrolled in a pregnancy study. The source was CD4+ T cells from peripheral blood mononuclear cells, collected before pregnancy. CDR3 region: CAWSFAGGGYEQYF. As DNA, the CDR3 is TGTGCCTGGAGTTTCGCAGGGGGCGGCTACGAGCAGTACTTC.